These T cell receptor beta chains were read from a single sample in a study of T cell changes during pregnancy in multiple sclerosis. Sequencing used immunoSEQ multiplex PCR; TCRdb keeps in-frame clones, though not all of them. Of about 27,000 clones listed, roughly nine tenths were seen once; the top ten hold around 16%. Sequencing used CD8+ T cells from peripheral blood mononuclear cells, obtained in the second trimester of pregnancy. The origin of the receptors is a female donor with multiple sclerosis, enrolled in a pregnancy study. CDR3s include the opening cysteine and the closing phenylalanine or tryptophan. Each record gives: V gene, D gene, clone size, J gene, CDR3 DNA, CDR3 protein. The D gene is left open where the match is weak. Clone size appears in some rows only: once, few, many, or a class for an expanded clone.

V gene: TRBV5-1; D gene: TRBD2; clone size: -; J gene: TRBJ2-3; CDR3 DNA: TGCGCCAGCAGCTTGGCGCTGACTAGCGGGCGCACAGATACGCAGTATTTT; CDR3 protein: CASSLALTSGRTDTQYF
V gene: TRBV6-5; D gene: TRBD1; clone size: -; J gene: TRBJ1-2; CDR3 DNA: TGTGCCAGCAGTTACTCTCAGGGGGCAACTGATGGCTACACCTTC; CDR3 protein: CASSYSQGATDGYTF
V gene: TRBV25-1; D gene: TRBD1; clone size: -; J gene: TRBJ2-1; CDR3 DNA: TGTGCCAGCATTCCACAGGGGCGAACAAGGTTAAATGAGCAGTTCTTC; CDR3 protein: CASIPQGRTRLNEQFF
V gene: TRBV15; D gene: TRBD1; clone size: -; J gene: TRBJ2-5; CDR3 DNA: TGTGCCACCAGCACCCAGGGGGCGGGAAAAGAGACCCAGTACTTC; CDR3 protein: CATSTQGAGKETQYF
V gene: TRBV7-3; D gene: TRBD2; clone size: -; J gene: TRBJ2-1; CDR3 DNA: TGTGCCAGCAGCTCCCTTAGCGGGGAGGACTACAATGAGCAGTTCTTC; CDR3 protein: CASSSLSGEDYNEQFF
V gene: TRBV28; D gene: -; clone size: -; J gene: TRBJ2-1; CDR3 DNA: TGTGCCAGCAGTTTTCTCAGGGTACCCCCAATTGAGCAGTTCTTC; CDR3 protein: CASSFLRVPPIEQFF
V gene: TRBV6-5; D gene: -; clone size: -; J gene: TRBJ2-7; CDR3 DNA: TGTGCCAGCAGTTATTCCCCGGGAAGCTACGAGCAGTACTTC; CDR3 protein: CASSYSPGSYEQYF
V gene: TRBV5-8; D gene: TRBD2; clone size: -; J gene: TRBJ2-3; CDR3 DNA: TGTGCCAGCAGCTTGGGGCTAGCGGGGACAGATACGCAGTATTTT; CDR3 protein: CASSLGLAGTDTQYF
V gene: TRBV5-8; D gene: TRBD1; clone size: -; J gene: TRBJ2-4; CDR3 DNA: TGTGCCAGCATCCAAGGGGGCTTCGAAAACATTCAGTACTTC; CDR3 protein: CASIQGGFENIQYF
V gene: TRBV27; D gene: -; clone size: -; J gene: TRBJ1-1; CDR3 DNA: TGTGCCAGCAGGCTCTTACTACAGGGGAACACTGAAGCTTTCTTT; CDR3 protein: CASRLLLQGNTEAFF
V gene: TRBV19; D gene: TRBD2; clone size: -; J gene: TRBJ2-7; CDR3 DNA: TGTGCCAGTAGTATTTCGACTAGCGGCTACGAGCAGTACTTC; CDR3 protein: CASSISTSGYEQYF
V gene: TRBV15; D gene: TRBD2; clone size: few; J gene: TRBJ2-7; CDR3 DNA: TGTGCCACCAGCAGAGATCGACTAGCGGGATCTTCCTACGAGCAGTACTTC; CDR3 protein: CATSRDRLAGSSYEQYF
V gene: TRBV4-1; D gene: -; clone size: -; J gene: TRBJ1-6; CDR3 DNA: TGCGCCAGCAGCCAAGAGGGGGGGAATTCACCCCTCCACTTT; CDR3 protein: CASSQEGGNSPLHF
V gene: TRBV20-1; D gene: -; clone size: -; J gene: TRBJ2-2; CDR3 DNA: TGCAGTGCTAGGGGCTACGGGGAGCTGTTTTTT; CDR3 protein: CSARGYGELFF
V gene: TRBV10-3; D gene: TRBD1; clone size: -; J gene: TRBJ2-7; CDR3 DNA: TGTGCCATCAGTGTCGGGACAGACTACGAGCAGTACTTC; CDR3 protein: CAISVGTDYEQYF
V gene: TRBV30; D gene: TRBD2; clone size: few; J gene: TRBJ2-1; CDR3 DNA: TGTGCCTGGAAGCCTAGCGGGTCCTACAATGAGCAGTTCTTC; CDR3 protein: CAWKPSGSYNEQFF
V gene: TRBV29-1; D gene: -; clone size: -; J gene: TRBJ1-1; CDR3 DNA: TGCAGCGTTGAAGCAGGGGACACTGAAGCTTTCTTT; CDR3 protein: CSVEAGDTEAFF
V gene: TRBV7-9; D gene: -; clone size: -; J gene: TRBJ1-2; CDR3 DNA: TGTGCCAGCAGCCCTTTCGACCGGAGCGGTGGCTACACCTTC; CDR3 protein: CASSPFDRSGGYTF
V gene: TRBV28; D gene: TRBD2; clone size: -; J gene: TRBJ2-7; CDR3 DNA: TGTGCCAGCAGTTTAACGTCTAGCGGGAGGGGGAAAGAGCAGTACTTC; CDR3 protein: CASSLTSSGRGKEQYF
V gene: TRBV27; D gene: -; clone size: -; J gene: TRBJ1-5; CDR3 DNA: TGTGCCAGCAGTTCCGTTCCGGGGTCGAGCTATCAGCCCCAGCATTTT; CDR3 protein: CASSSVPGSSYQPQHF
V gene: TRBV6-6; D gene: -; clone size: once; J gene: TRBJ2-5; CDR3 DNA: TGTGCCAGCAGTTATTCGGGGGAGACCCAGTACTTC; CDR3 protein: CASSYSGETQYF
V gene: TRBV5-4; D gene: -; clone size: -; J gene: TRBJ2-1; CDR3 DNA: TGTGCCAGCAGCGAGGGAGGGGGCTACAATGAGCAGTTCTTC; CDR3 protein: CASSEGGGYNEQFF
V gene: TRBV6-4; D gene: TRBD2; clone size: -; J gene: TRBJ2-1; CDR3 DNA: TGTGCCAGCAGTGGGGGACTAGCGGGAGACGAGCAGTTCTTC; CDR3 protein: CASSGGLAGDEQFF
V gene: TRBV15; D gene: -; clone size: -; J gene: TRBJ2-7; CDR3 DNA: TGTGCCACCAGCAGTAGTACAGGGTCATGGTGCGAGCAGTACTTC; CDR3 protein: CATSSSTGSWCEQYF
V gene: TRBV11-2; D gene: -; clone size: -; J gene: TRBJ1-1; CDR3 DNA: TGTGCCAGCAGCTTAGCAGGGGCTGAAGCTTTCTTT; CDR3 protein: CASSLAGAEAFF
V gene: TRBV5-6; D gene: -; clone size: -; J gene: TRBJ2-3; CDR3 DNA: TGTGCCAGCAGCACTGACATAACTAGCACAGATACGCAGTATTTT; CDR3 protein: CASSTDITSTDTQYF
V gene: TRBV9; D gene: TRBD1; clone size: -; J gene: TRBJ1-2; CDR3 DNA: TGTGCCAGCAGCGACAGGGGCTATGGCTACACCTTC; CDR3 protein: CASSDRGYGYTF
V gene: TRBV19; D gene: -; clone size: -; J gene: TRBJ2-7; CDR3 DNA: TGTGCCAGTAGGGGATCTAGCGCCTCCTACGAGCAGTACTTC; CDR3 protein: CASRGSSASYEQYF
V gene: TRBV11-2; D gene: -; clone size: -; J gene: TRBJ1-4; CDR3 DNA: TGTGCCAGCTTAAGCGGTGGGACACCCAATACCGGGGCTAATGAAAAACTGTTTTTT; CDR3 protein: CASLSGGTPNTGANEKLFF
V gene: TRBV7-2; D gene: -; clone size: -; J gene: TRBJ2-7; CDR3 DNA: TGTGCCAGCAGCTTAGCTGGAGACCCACAAATTTACGAGCAGTACTTC; CDR3 protein: CASSLAGDPQIYEQYF
V gene: TRBV4-1; D gene: -; clone size: -; J gene: TRBJ1-2; CDR3 DNA: TGCGCCAGCAGCCAACCTCTCCCCACGGGCTATGGCTACACCTTC; CDR3 protein: CASSQPLPTGYGYTF
V gene: TRBV19; D gene: -; clone size: -; J gene: TRBJ2-7; CDR3 DNA: TGTGCCAGTAGTAACAGTGGCTACGAGCAGTACTTC; CDR3 protein: CASSNSGYEQYF
V gene: TRBV6-1; D gene: TRBD1; clone size: -; J gene: TRBJ2-7; CDR3 DNA: TGTGCCAGCAGTGAATACGGGGGACAGGGGTCGTACGAGCAGTACTTC; CDR3 protein: CASSEYGGQGSYEQYF
V gene: TRBV4-2; D gene: -; clone size: -; J gene: TRBJ2-1; CDR3 DNA: TGTGCCAGCAGCCTAAACAATGAGCAGTTCTTC; CDR3 protein: CASSLNNEQFF
V gene: TRBV15; D gene: -; clone size: -; J gene: TRBJ1-1; CDR3 DNA: TGTGCCACCAGCAGAGATAGAACGAACACTGAAGCTTTCTTT; CDR3 protein: CATSRDRTNTEAFF
V gene: TRBV5-1; D gene: TRBD2; clone size: -; J gene: TRBJ2-1; CDR3 DNA: TGCGCCAGCAGCTCAGGACTAGCGGGAATCTCCTACAATGAGCAGTTCTTC; CDR3 protein: CASSSGLAGISYNEQFF
V gene: TRBV28; D gene: TRBD1; clone size: -; J gene: TRBJ2-7; CDR3 DNA: TGTGCCAGCAGTCCACGTAAGGGACAGGGGGCCAACGAGCAGTACTTC; CDR3 protein: CASSPRKGQGANEQYF
V gene: TRBV7-6; D gene: TRBD2; clone size: -; J gene: TRBJ2-7; CDR3 DNA: TGTGCCAGCAGCCTTAGCGGGCTTGGCGAGCAGTACTTC; CDR3 protein: CASSLSGLGEQYF
V gene: TRBV7-3; D gene: TRBD1; clone size: -; J gene: TRBJ2-1; CDR3 DNA: TGTGCCTCCGGGGACAGCCCTCCGTTCTTC; CDR3 protein: CASGDSPPFF
V gene: TRBV29-1; D gene: -; clone size: -; J gene: TRBJ2-5; CDR3 DNA: TGCAGCGGGAGGGCCTCACAGGAGACCCAGTACTTC; CDR3 protein: CSGRASQETQYF
V gene: TRBV27; D gene: TRBD1; clone size: -; J gene: TRBJ2-7; CDR3 DNA: TGTGCCAGCAGCCCTGCCGGGACAGGGACCTACGAGCAGTACTTC; CDR3 protein: CASSPAGTGTYEQYF
V gene: TRBV7-2; D gene: -; clone size: -; J gene: TRBJ2-1; CDR3 DNA: TGTGCCAGCAACCCCGGAGGGGCCTACAATGAGCAGTTCTTC; CDR3 protein: CASNPGGAYNEQFF
V gene: TRBV2; D gene: -; clone size: -; J gene: TRBJ1-3; CDR3 DNA: TGTGCCAGCAGCACAGGAGATTCATCCACCATATATTTT; CDR3 protein: CASSTGDSSTIYF
V gene: TRBV2; D gene: TRBD2; clone size: -; J gene: TRBJ2-3; CDR3 DNA: TGTGCCAGCAGTGAAGATTTAGCGGGTGCTCTCAACACAGATACGCAGTATTTT; CDR3 protein: CASSEDLAGALNTDTQYF
V gene: TRBV5-8; D gene: -; clone size: once; J gene: TRBJ2-7; CDR3 DNA: TGTGCCAGCAGCTTGGACGGGGATACCTACGAGCAGTACTTC; CDR3 protein: CASSLDGDTYEQYF
V gene: TRBV27; D gene: -; clone size: -; J gene: TRBJ1-1; CDR3 DNA: TGTGCCAGCATGCAGGGTTCCTACGCTTTCTTT; CDR3 protein: CASMQGSYAFF
V gene: TRBV28; D gene: TRBD1; clone size: -; J gene: TRBJ1-2; CDR3 DNA: TGTGCCAGCAAACTACAGGGGGCTTATGGCTACACCTTC; CDR3 protein: CASKLQGAYGYTF
V gene: TRBV28; D gene: TRBD1; clone size: -; J gene: TRBJ2-3; CDR3 DNA: TGTGCCAGCAGTGTTCAGGGGGATCGCACAGATACGCAGTATTTT; CDR3 protein: CASSVQGDRTDTQYF
V gene: TRBV30; D gene: -; clone size: -; J gene: TRBJ2-7; CDR3 DNA: TGTGCCTGGAGTGTTTCTGTCCGTGCGGGTGAGCAGTACTTC; CDR3 protein: CAWSVSVRAGEQYF
V gene: TRBV29-1; D gene: TRBD2; clone size: -; J gene: TRBJ2-1; CDR3 DNA: TGCAGCGTCCGGCTAGCGGGAGGTTACAATGAGCAGTTCTTC; CDR3 protein: CSVRLAGGYNEQFF
V gene: TRBV7-9; D gene: -; clone size: -; J gene: TRBJ1-1; CDR3 DNA: TGTGCCAGCAGACGGACGGACTTGAACACTGAAGCTTTCTTT; CDR3 protein: CASRRTDLNTEAFF
V gene: TRBV18; D gene: -; clone size: -; J gene: TRBJ2-3; CDR3 DNA: TGTGCCAGCTCACCACCTTCTACCCATACCCCTAGCACAGATACGCAGTATTTT; CDR3 protein: CASSPPSTHTPSTDTQYF
V gene: TRBV4-1; D gene: TRBD2; clone size: -; J gene: TRBJ2-3; CDR3 DNA: TGCGCCAGCAGCCCTATTAGCGGGAGTTCCCGTTTCCAGTATTTT; CDR3 protein: CASSPISGSSRFQYF